These 5 T cell receptor beta chains were all obtained from the same sample, sequenced in a study of immune cell composition in non-small cell lung cancer. The assay was immunoSEQ multiplex PCR, and TCRdb's table has in-frame clones only and misses some. The table includes 13,000 or so clones, about 70% detected once. The sample was lung tumor tissue. The receptors stem from a human donor with non-small cell lung cancer.

The CDR3 DNA reads as TGTGCCAGCAGTACATCAACAGAAAGGGGGAACACCATATATTTT. It translates to CASSTSTERGNTIYF. This chain uses TRBV28 with TRBJ1-3; maybe TRBD1 (6 bases). Germline V gene sequence: CDR1 MDHEN, CDR2 SYDVKM. This CDR3 has 15 amino acids. Trimming removed 5 bases at V and 7 bases at J, with 18 bases between.

This chain's CDR3 is CASSEEREIYGYTF. DNA of the CDR3: TGTGCCAGCAGTGAAGAACGGGAAATCTATGGCTACACCTTC. The rearrangement uses TRBV6-1 and TRBJ1-2, with no clear D. CDR3 length equals 14 residues. From germline, CDR1 is MNHNS and CDR2 SASEGT. With 1 base removed from V and 4 bases from J, the gap between germline ends came to 10 bases.

V and J are TRBV6-6 and TRBJ2-1; 7 bases align to TRBD2. CDR1 MNHNY and CDR2 SVGAGI come from the germline V gene (reference sequence). The V gene end was trimmed by 0 bases and the J gene end by 10 bases; junction bases not matched to a gene: 3. The CDR3 extends over 13 amino acids. CDR3: CASSYSEGGEQFF. The CDR3 bases are TGTGCCAGCAGTTACTCGGAGGGAGGGGAGCAGTTCTTC.

This chain links TRBV4-3 with TRBJ1-4, with D possibly being TRBD1 (6 bases). Germline CDR1 and CDR2: LGHNA and YSLEER. V was cut by 5 bases and J by 0 bases, with 16 bases left in between. There are 17 residues in the CDR3. This CDR3 is CASSYRQEVTTNEKLFF. The CDR3 DNA reads TGCGCCAGCAGCTACCGACAGGAAGTCACAACTAATGAAAAACTGTTTTTT.

The chain links TRBV2 to TRBJ1-1; D not certain. The CDR3 length is 14 residues. The germline gives CDR1 SNHLY, CDR2 FYNNEI. V was cut by 4 bases and J by 1 base, with 10 bases left in between. The CDR3: CASSVGSRNTEAFF. The CDR3 DNA is TGTGCCAGCAGTGTGGGCAGCCGGAACACTGAAGCTTTCTTT.